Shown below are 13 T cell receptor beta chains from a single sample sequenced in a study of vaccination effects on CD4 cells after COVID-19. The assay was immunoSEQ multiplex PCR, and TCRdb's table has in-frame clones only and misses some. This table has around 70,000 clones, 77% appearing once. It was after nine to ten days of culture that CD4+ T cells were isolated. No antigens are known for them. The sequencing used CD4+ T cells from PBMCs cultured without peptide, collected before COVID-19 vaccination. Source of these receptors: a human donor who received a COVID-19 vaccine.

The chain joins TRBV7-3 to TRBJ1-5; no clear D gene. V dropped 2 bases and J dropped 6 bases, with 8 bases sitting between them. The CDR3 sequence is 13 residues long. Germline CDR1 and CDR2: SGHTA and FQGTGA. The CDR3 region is CASSLSEGQPQHF. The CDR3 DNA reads TGTGCCAGCAGCTTATCGGAAGGTCAGCCCCAGCATTTT.

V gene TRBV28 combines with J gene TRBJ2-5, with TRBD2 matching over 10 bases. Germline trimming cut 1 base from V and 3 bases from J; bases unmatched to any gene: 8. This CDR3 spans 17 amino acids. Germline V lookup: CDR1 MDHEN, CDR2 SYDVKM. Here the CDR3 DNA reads TGTGCCAGCAGTTTATTAGGTAGTAGCGGGGGGAAAGAGACCCAGTACTTC. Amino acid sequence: CASSLLGSSGGKETQYF.

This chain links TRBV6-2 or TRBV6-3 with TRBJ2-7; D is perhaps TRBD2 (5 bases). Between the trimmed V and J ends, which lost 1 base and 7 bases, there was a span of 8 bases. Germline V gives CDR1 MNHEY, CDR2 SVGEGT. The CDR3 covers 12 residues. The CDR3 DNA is TGTGCCAGCAGTTACTTGGGGAGTGAGCAGTACGTC. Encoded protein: CASSYLGSEQYV.

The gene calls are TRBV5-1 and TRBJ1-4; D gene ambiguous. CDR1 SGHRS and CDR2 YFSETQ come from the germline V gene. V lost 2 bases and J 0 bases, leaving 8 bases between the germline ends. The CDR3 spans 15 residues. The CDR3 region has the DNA TGCGCCAGCAGCTTTGAAGGTGCAACTAATGAAAAACTGTTTTTT. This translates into CASSFEGATNEKLFF.

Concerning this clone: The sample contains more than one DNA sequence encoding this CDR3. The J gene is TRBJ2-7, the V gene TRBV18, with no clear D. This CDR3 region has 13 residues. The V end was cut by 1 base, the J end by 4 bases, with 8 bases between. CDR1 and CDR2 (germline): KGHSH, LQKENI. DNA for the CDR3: TGTGCCAGCTCACCACGACAAGATTACGAGCAGTACGTC. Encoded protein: CASSPRQDYEQYV.

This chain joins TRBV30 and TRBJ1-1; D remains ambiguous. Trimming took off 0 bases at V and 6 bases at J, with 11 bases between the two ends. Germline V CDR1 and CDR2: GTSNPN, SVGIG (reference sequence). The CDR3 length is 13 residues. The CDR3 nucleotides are TGTGCCTGGAGTGTTTATTTGAGCCCTGAAGCTTTCTTT. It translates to CAWSVYLSPEAFF.

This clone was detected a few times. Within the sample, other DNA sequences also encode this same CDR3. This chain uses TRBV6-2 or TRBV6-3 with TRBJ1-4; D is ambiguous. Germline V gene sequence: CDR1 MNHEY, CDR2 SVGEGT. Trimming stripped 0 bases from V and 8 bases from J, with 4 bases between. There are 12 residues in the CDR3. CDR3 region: CASSYSREKLFF. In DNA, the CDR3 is TGTGCCAGCAGTTACTCTCGGGAAAAACTGTTTTTT.

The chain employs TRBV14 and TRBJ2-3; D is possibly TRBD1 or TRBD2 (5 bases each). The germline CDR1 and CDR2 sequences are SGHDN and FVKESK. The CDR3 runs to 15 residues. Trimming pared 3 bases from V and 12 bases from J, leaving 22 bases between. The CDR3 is CASSHITDRDPSQYF. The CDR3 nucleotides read TGTGCCAGCAGCCACATAACGGACCGGGACCCGTCCCAGTATTTT.

CDR3 residues: CASSKPETGQYGYTF. CDR3 sequence (DNA): TGCGCCAGCAGCAAACCGGAGACAGGGCAATATGGCTACACCTTC. The gene calls are TRBV5-1 and TRBJ1-2, with 7 nucleotides matching TRBD1. V gave up 4 bases and J gave up 5 bases; unmatched junction bases: 11. This CDR3 region has 15 residues. The germline CDR1 and CDR2 sequences are SGHRS and YFSETQ.

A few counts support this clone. CDR3 nucleotides: TGTGCCAGCAGTTTGCAGGGGGCTGAGGGTTCACCCCTCCACTTT. Encoded protein: CASSLQGAEGSPLHF. The chain uses TRBV27 and TRBJ1-6, with 8 bases that match TRBD1. The germline V gene has CDR1 MNHEY and CDR2 SMNVEV (reference sequence). The CDR3 has 15 amino acids. The V segment lost 3 bases and the J segment 9 bases; nucleotides outside the gene matches: 7.

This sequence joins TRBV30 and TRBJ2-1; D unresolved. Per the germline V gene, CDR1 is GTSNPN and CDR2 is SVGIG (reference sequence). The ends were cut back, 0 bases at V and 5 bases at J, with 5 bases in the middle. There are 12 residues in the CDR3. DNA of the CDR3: TGTGCCTGGAGTGTAATGGACAATGAGCAGTTCTTC. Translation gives CAWSVMDNEQFF.

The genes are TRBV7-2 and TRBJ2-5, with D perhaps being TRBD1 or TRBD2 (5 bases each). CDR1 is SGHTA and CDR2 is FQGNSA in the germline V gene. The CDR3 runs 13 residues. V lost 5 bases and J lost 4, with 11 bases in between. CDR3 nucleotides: TGTGCCAGCAGCCGGGGCCAGGGAGAGACCCAGTACTTC. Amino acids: CASSRGQGETQYF.

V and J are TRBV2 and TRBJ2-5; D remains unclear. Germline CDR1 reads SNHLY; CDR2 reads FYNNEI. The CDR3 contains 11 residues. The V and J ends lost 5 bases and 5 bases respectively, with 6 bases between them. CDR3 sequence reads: CASSPAETQYF. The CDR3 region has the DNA TGTGCCAGCAGTCCCGCTGAGACCCAGTACTTC.